These 31 T cell receptor beta chains originate from one sample sequenced in a study of cytomegalovirus exposure and HLA in healthy donors. The PCR was carried out with 60 Vbeta primers and 13 Jbeta primers. Assay used: immunoSEQ multiplex PCR; TCRdb lists only in-frame clones, some missing. The sample has fewer than 150,000 clones, roughly four fifths seen once. The specimen was PBMCs. Receptors were obtained from a man aged 25 to 45 in good health and CMV-seronegative.

This chain joins TRBV9 and TRBJ1-5, with D possibly being TRBD1 (5 bases). There are 13 residues in the CDR3. Germline CDR1 is SGDLS and CDR2 is YYNGEE. V shed 0 bases and J shed 6 bases, with 7 bases lying between them. The CDR3 sequence is CASSVGGVQPQHF. DNA of the CDR3: TGTGCCAGCAGCGTAGGGGGGGTTCAGCCCCAGCATTTT.

The chain links TRBV29-1 to TRBJ2-3; possibly TRBD1 for D (6 bases). Germline-derived CDR1 and CDR2 are SQVTM and ANQGSEA. CDR3 length equals 16 residues. V was cut by 0 bases and J by 4 bases, with 17 bases left in between. The CDR3 reads CSVEDRLAGESDTQYF. The CDR3 DNA reads as TGCAGCGTTGAAGATCGTTTGGCAGGGGAATCAGATACGCAGTATTTT.

This chain connects TRBV14 to TRBJ1-4; a weak D match, TRBD1 (6 bases). This CDR3 contains 14 residues. Germline loops: CDR1 SGHDN, CDR2 FVKESK. Trimming removed 1 base from V and 7 bases from J, with 10 bases in between. The CDR3 DNA follows: TGTGCCAGCAGCCAAGGGGGAGGGGGTGAAAAACTGTTTTTT. Translation gives CASSQGGGGEKLFF.

The genes are TRBV6-1 and TRBJ1-6; D is perhaps TRBD1 (6 bases). The V end lost 7 bases, the J end lost 2 bases, and 9 bases lay between the germline ends. CDR3 length: 14 amino acids. Germline assignment: CDR1 MNHNS and CDR2 SASEGT. CDR3 loop: CASTRGTYNSPLHF. Here the CDR3 DNA reads TGTGCCAGCACTAGGGGGACCTATAATTCACCCCTCCACTTT.

This rearrangement joins TRBV6-1 to TRBJ2-3; 12 bases align to TRBD2. The germline V gene has CDR1 MNHNS and CDR2 SASEGT. V dropped 4 bases and J dropped 4; count of bases not matched to a gene: 6. The CDR3 loop spans 16 amino acids. In DNA, the CDR3 is TGTGCCAGCAGTGGACTAGCGGGAGTTAGGCCAGATACGCAGTATTTT. Residues: CASSGLAGVRPDTQYF.

V and J are TRBV5-1 and TRBJ1-5; 7 positions match TRBD1. Germline-derived CDR1 and CDR2 are SGHRS and YFSETQ. The CDR3 loop spans 14 amino acids. V lost 5 bases, J lost 7 bases, and 9 bases stayed unmatched. The CDR3: CASSEGQSTQPQHF. CDR3 nucleotide sequence: TGCGCCAGCAGTGAGGGACAGAGTACGCAGCCCCAGCATTTT.

This CDR3 reads CASGAVAFGVGSEAFF. The CDR3 DNA reads as TGTGCCAGCGGCGCGGTCGCTTTCGGGGTCGGCTCTGAAGCTTTCTTT. This rearrangement joins TRBV14 to TRBJ1-1, with D uncertain. Looked up from germline, CDR1 is SGHDN and CDR2 is FVKESK. The V end was cut by 8 bases, the J end by 6 bases, with 25 bases between. The CDR3 covers 16 residues.

This clone was counted a few times. The chain has TRBV5-1 and TRBJ2-1, with D perhaps matching TRBD2 (6 bases). The germline CDR1 and CDR2 sequences are SGHRS and YFSETQ. This CDR3 has 15 amino acids. V lost 0 bases and J lost 4, with 11 bases in between. DNA of the CDR3: TGCGCCAGCAGCTTGGATCCCGGGGGTTACAATGAGCAGTTCTTC. This codes for CASSLDPGGYNEQFF.

The chain joins TRBV6-5 to TRBJ2-5; 7 nucleotides match TRBD2. Germline CDR1 MNHEY, CDR2 SVGAGI. This CDR3 spans 15 amino acids. Trimming cost V 5 bases and J 5 bases; bases outside gene matches: 11. Written as DNA, the CDR3 is TGTGCCAGCAGTCCCCTGGGGGGGAGAGGGGAGACCCAGTACTTC. Its protein is CASSPLGGRGETQYF.

The gene calls are TRBV11-2 and TRBJ1-1; D gene uncertain. The CDR3 runs to 16 residues. CDR1 SGHAT and CDR2 FQNNGV come from the germline V gene. Trimming took off 2 bases at V and 0 bases at J, with 13 bases between the two ends. CDR3 amino acids: CASSLKFGEMNTEAFF. CDR3 bases: TGTGCCAGCAGCTTAAAGTTCGGGGAGATGAACACTGAAGCTTTCTTT.

In this sample, this clone turned up a few times. The chain has TRBV9 and TRBJ2-3, with a weak D call TRBD2 (5 bases). The CDR3 is 16 residues long. The V and J ends lost 4 bases and 1 base respectively, with 16 bases between them. Germline assignment: CDR1 SGDLS and CDR2 YYNGEE. DNA of the CDR3: TGTGCCAGCAGCCTCATCGCGGCTAGCCGCACAGATACGCAGTATTTT. The encoded protein is CASSLIAASRTDTQYF. The whole variable domain, filled in from reference TRBV9 and TRBJ2-3, reads DSGVTQTPKHLITATGQRVTLRCSPRSGDLSVYWYQQSLDQGLQFLIQYYNGEERAKGNILERFSAQQFPDLHSELNLSSLELGDSALYFCASSLIAASRTDTQYFGPGTRLTVL.

V is TRBV29-1 and J is TRBJ2-7; 8 nucleotides agree with TRBD1. In germline, CDR1 is SQVTM, CDR2 ANQGSEA. V lost 2 bases and J lost 7; bases outside the gene matches: 10. This CDR3 comprises 14 residues. As DNA, the CDR3 is TGCAGCGTTGAAACCGGGACAGGTTCTGGAGAGCAGTACTTC. The encoded protein is CSVETGTGSGEQYF.

The chain uses TRBV27 and TRBJ2-1; D might be TRBD2 (6 bases). The CDR3 loop spans 15 amino acids. Trimming left V 4 bases short and J 2 bases short, with 12 bases between. The germline V gene encodes CDR1 MNHEY and CDR2 SMNVEV (reference sequence). CDR3 bases: TGTGCCAGCAGTTATACCGGGAGCACCTACAATGAGCAGTTCTTC. Translated, it gives CASSYTGSTYNEQFF.

The chain joins TRBV14 to TRBJ1-1; TRBD1 agrees at 8 bases. This CDR3 region has 16 residues. With V trimmed by 4 bases and J by 3 bases, 10 bases remained unmatched. Germline lookup yields CDR1 SGHDN and CDR2 FVKESK. The CDR3 loop is CASSPTGGREDTEAFF. In nucleotides, the CDR3 is TGTGCCAGCAGCCCCACAGGGGGTAGGGAGGACACTGAAGCTTTCTTT.

CDR3 in amino acids: CASSLVQGDQPQHF. The CDR3 DNA follows: TGTGCCAGCAGCTTAGTCCAGGGCGATCAGCCCCAGCATTTT. The V gene is TRBV7-6, the J gene TRBJ1-5; D perhaps matches TRBD1 (5 bases). Trimming removed 1 base from V and 5 bases from J, with 9 bases in between. CDR3 length: 14 amino acids. Germline values: CDR1 SGHVS, CDR2 FNYEAQ.

The chain joins TRBV14 to TRBJ2-2, with 7 bases that match TRBD1. Germline V gives CDR1 SGHDN, CDR2 FVKESK. The CDR3 is made up of 18 amino acids. Losses at the gene ends were 4 bases for V and 4 bases for J; bases not matched to a gene: 15. CDR3 region: CASSPSRDRTFLTGELFF. CDR3 DNA sequence: TGTGCCAGCAGCCCCTCCCGGGACAGAACCTTTCTCACCGGGGAGCTGTTTTTT. The variable domain in full, with the rest retrieved from reference TRBV14 and TRBJ2-2, is EAGVTQFPSHSVIEKGQTVTLRCDPISGHDNLYWYRRVMGKEIKFLLHFVKESKQDESGMPNNRFLAERTGGTYSTLKVQPAELEDSGVYFCASSPSRDRTFLTGELFFGEGSRLTVL.

This chain connects TRBV28 to TRBJ1-1, with unresolved D. This CDR3 contains 15 residues. V lost 1 base to trimming and J lost 0 bases, with 9 bases between them. The germline V gene encodes CDR1 MDHEN and CDR2 SYDVKM. The CDR3 here is CASSLSAGLNTEAFF. In nucleotides, the CDR3 is TGTGCCAGCAGTTTATCGGCTGGGCTGAACACTGAAGCTTTCTTT.

This chain connects TRBV7-8 to TRBJ1-2, with a tentative D call TRBD1 (6 bases). Germline lookup yields CDR1 SGHVS and CDR2 FQNEAQ. This CDR3 has 14 residues. Trimming removed 5 bases from V and 7 bases from J, with 17 bases in between. The CDR3 DNA follows: TGTGCCAGCAGCCAGCCTGGGGGCATGGGTGGCTACACCTTC. Protein: CASSQPGGMGGYTF.

This clone appeared a single time. This rearrangement joins TRBV27 to TRBJ2-5; possible D gene TRBD2, 7 bases. The CDR3 is 12 residues long. V lost 7 bases to trimming and J lost 9 bases, with 15 bases between them. In germline, CDR1 is MNHEY, CDR2 SMNVEV (reference sequence). CDR3 nucleotides: TGTGCCAGCATGGGAGGGGGATTTGCCCAGTACTTC. Translation gives CASMGGGFAQYF.

The chain joins TRBV12-5 to TRBJ1-1; 9 nucleotides line up with TRBD1. Losses at the gene ends were 2 bases for V and 3 bases for J; bases not matched to a gene: 7. The CDR3 contains 16 residues. From germline, CDR1 is LGHNT and CDR2 FRNRAP. DNA of the CDR3: TGTGCTAGTGGTTTGAACCCGGACAGGGGCGACACTGAAGCTTTCTTT. Protein sequence: CASGLNPDRGDTEAFF.

This rearrangement joins TRBV2 to TRBJ2-2; maybe TRBD1 (6 bases). V was cut by 7 bases and J by 6 bases, with 15 bases left in between. Germline V gives CDR1 SNHLY, CDR2 FYNNEI. This CDR3 is built from 14 residues. The CDR3 DNA follows: TGTGCCAGCACGACCCAAGGGGGAGCCGGGGAGCTGTTTTTT. It specifies CASTTQGGAGELFF.

The V and J genes are TRBV9 and TRBJ2-1; 13 bases map to TRBD2. Germline values: CDR1 SGDLS, CDR2 YYNGEE. The CDR3 spans 16 residues. V lost 4 bases to trimming and J lost 7 bases; unmatched junction nucleotides: 8. CDR3 DNA sequence: TGTGCCAGCAGCTACAGGACTAGCGGGGGTAGGAATGAGCAGTTCTTC. Protein sequence: CASSYRTSGGRNEQFF.

The V gene is TRBV27, the J gene TRBJ2-7; a possible D gene is TRBD1 (6 bases). V lost 2 bases, J lost 2 bases, and 13 bases lay in between. The CDR3 extends over 15 amino acids. Germline lookup yields CDR1 MNHEY and CDR2 SMNVEV (reference sequence). CDR3 residues: CASSLRSAGAYEQYF. DNA of the CDR3: TGTGCCAGCAGTTTAAGGTCTGCAGGGGCCTACGAGCAGTACTTC.

The rearrangement uses TRBV30 and TRBJ1-3; D may be TRBD1 (6 bases). This CDR3 is built from 14 residues. V was trimmed by 3 bases and J by 4 bases, leaving 13 bases between them. Germline values: CDR1 GTSNPN, CDR2 SVGIG (reference sequence). The CDR3 protein is CAWRDRSGGNTIYF. CDR3 nucleotides: TGTGCCTGGAGGGACAGATCGGGGGGAAACACCATATATTTT.

In this sample, this clone turned up a few times. V is TRBV5-1 and J is TRBJ2-3, with 9 bases fitting TRBD2. In germline, CDR1 is SGHRS, CDR2 YFSETQ. Trimming at V came to 0 bases and at J to 6 bases, leaving 8 bases not matched to a gene. CDR3 size: 16 residues. The CDR3 region is CASSLALAGLRDTQYF. The CDR3 coding sequence is TGCGCCAGCAGCTTGGCACTAGCGGGCCTGAGGGATACGCAGTATTTT.

This chain connects TRBV5-8 to TRBJ1-1; 11 bases are a match to TRBD1. Germline V gene sequence: CDR1 SGHTS, CDR2 YDEGEE. V lost 5 bases and J lost 6; bases outside the gene matches: 12. The length of the CDR3 is 16 residues. Here the CDR3 reads CASSLGAGDRGAEAFF. The CDR3 region has the DNA TGTGCCAGCAGTCTGGGAGCGGGGGACAGGGGGGCTGAAGCTTTCTTT.

This chain links TRBV30 with TRBJ2-3; 10 bases line up with TRBD2. This CDR3 has 17 amino acids. Trimming took 0 bases from V and 0 from J; bases not matched to a gene: 6. The germline gives CDR1 GTSNPN, CDR2 SVGIG (reference sequence). The CDR3 spells CAWSVRGLAVSTDTQYF. For the CDR3, the DNA is TGTGCCTGGAGTGTACGCGGACTAGCGGTTAGCACAGATACGCAGTATTTT.

This chain joins TRBV6-6 and TRBJ1-1; TRBD1 is a possible D gene (6 bases). Germline V gene lookup returns CDR1 MNHNY and CDR2 SVGAGI (reference sequence). This CDR3 is built from 14 residues. V was cut by 6 bases and J by 1 base, with 12 bases left in between. In DNA form, the CDR3 reads TGTGCCAGCAGCTCACAGGGAGAGAACACTGAAGCTTTCTTT. Protein: CASSSQGENTEAFF.

The chain joins TRBV11-3 to TRBJ1-1; D remains unclear. Germline assignment: CDR1 SGHNT and CDR2 YENEEA. The CDR3 is 13 residues long. V was clipped by 0 bases and J by 8 bases, with 10 bases between them. CDR3: CASSLESTGEAFF. The CDR3 DNA sequence: TGTGCCAGCAGCTTAGAATCGACCGGGGAAGCTTTCTTT.

The V gene is TRBV30, the J gene TRBJ1-3; D is perhaps TRBD1 (5 bases). Per germline, CDR1 GTSNPN and CDR2 SVGIG (reference sequence). V shed 2 bases and J shed 3 bases, with 11 bases lying between them. CDR3 length: 14 amino acids. The chain's CDR3 is CAWSQWGVGNTIYF. Here the CDR3 DNA reads TGTGCCTGGAGTCAGTGGGGGGTTGGAAACACCATATATTTT.

The CDR3 nucleotides read TGCGCCAGCAGCCCCGGTGGAGGATTGAACACCGGGGAGCTGTTTTTT. Residues: CASSPGGGLNTGELFF. The chain combines TRBV4-3 with TRBJ2-2, with a possible D match to TRBD2 (5 bases). Germline loops: CDR1 LGHNA, CDR2 YSLEER. Trimming removed 4 bases from V and 1 base from J, with 13 bases in between. The CDR3 is 16 residues long.